This TCR beta chain was identified during a study of human CD8 memory T cell subsets. Study-wide results and caveats: Stem-like memory and precursor exhausted T cell populations exhibited comparably high diversity, in distinction to effector memory cells. From the Chao1 estimates, stem-like memory T cells appeared to be more diverse than precursor exhausted T cells.

To note about this clonotype: What it binds is unknown.

Libraries targeted TCR beta using 5' RACE with UMIs. The authors' processing: Within each TCR beta library, functional CDR3 beta clonotypes numbered between roughly 3,000 and 20,000. TCRdb derives one entry per CDR3 protein from the 5' RACE reads, leaving out DNA. Clone size and V and J calls follow TCRdb, not the original study. The data show several thousand distinct CDR3 sequences, and the top ten clones hold less than 25%. Germline CDR1 is DFQATT and CDR2 is SNEGSKA (reference sequence). This CDR3 comprises 16 residues. The rearrangement joins TRBV20-1 to TRBJ2-7; TCRdb outputs TRBD2, but without DNA this stays unchecked. Material: CD8+ T cells from PBMCs. This TCR was sampled from a human donor in good health. CDR3 region: CSALGLAGGPGYEQYF.